What follows are 17 T cell receptor beta chains derived from one specimen sequenced in a study of shared clonotypes between healthy human individuals. Sequencing used immunoSEQ multiplex PCR; TCRdb keeps in-frame clones, though not all of them. The top ten hold less than 25% of the sample, which has about 820,000 clones, more than 85% seen once. In the naive CD8 group, cells lacked CD45RO and were positively selected for CCR7, so terminally differentiated effector memory CD45RA+ cells were left out. Sequenced sample: naive CD8+ T cells sorted from blood. These receptors were collected from a man aged 25 to 40 in good health.

Note on this clone: The sample holds other DNA sequences that translate to the same CDR3. The rearrangement uses TRBV19 and TRBJ1-2; D not resolved. Germline V lookup: CDR1 LNHDA, CDR2 SQIVND (reference sequence). This CDR3 region has 11 residues. The germline V and J ends were trimmed by 9 bases and 3 bases, with 8 bases remaining between them. As DNA, the CDR3 is TGTGCCAGCAGGAAAGACTATGGCTACACCTTC. Encoded protein: CASRKDYGYTF.

This CDR3 is CASSPITGSGYTF. CDR3 DNA: TGTGCCAGCAGTCCCATCACAGGGTCAGGCTACACCTTC. This sequence joins TRBV27 and TRBJ1-2; maybe TRBD1 (6 bases). V lost 5 bases to trimming and J lost 8 bases, with 15 bases between them. Germline lookup yields CDR1 MNHEY and CDR2 SMNVEV (reference sequence). This CDR3 is built from 13 residues.

J is TRBJ2-5 and V is TRBV28; perhaps TRBD1 as D (5 bases). V was clipped by 8 bases and J by 5 bases, with 21 bases between them. This CDR3 is built from 15 residues. Per germline, CDR1 MDHEN and CDR2 SYDVKM. Here the CDR3 DNA reads TGTGCCAGCCTCCCGACGGACAAGTTGGGGGAGACCCAGTACTTC. It is translated as CASLPTDKLGETQYF.

The chain couples TRBV14 to TRBJ1-1, with D possibly matching TRBD1 (6 bases). V lost 1 base to trimming and J lost 0 bases, with 12 bases between them. The CDR3 length is 16 residues. Germline CDR1 is SGHDN and CDR2 is FVKESK. The CDR3 reads CASSQVQGRMNTEAFF. CDR3 nucleotide sequence: TGTGCCAGCAGCCAAGTCCAGGGGCGCATGAACACTGAAGCTTTCTTT.

This clone was found a few times. The chain carries TRBV7-9 and TRBJ1-2, with 7 bases aligning to TRBD1. Germline CDR1 SEHNR, CDR2 FQNEAQ (reference sequence). With 1 base clipped from V and 7 bases from J, the junction kept 9 bases outside the gene matches. The CDR3 consists of 15 residues. CDR3 amino acids: CASSLGLDRIFGYTF. DNA for the CDR3: TGTGCCAGCAGCTTAGGCTTGGACAGGATTTTTGGCTACACCTTC.

J is TRBJ2-1 and V is TRBV29-1, with D possibly matching TRBD2 (6 bases). The CDR3 length is 14 residues. Germline values: CDR1 SQVTM, CDR2 ANQGSEA. Trimming removed 3 bases at V and 2 bases at J, with 11 bases between. CDR3 DNA: TGCAGCGTTGAGTGGAGGGGTCCCTACAATGAGCAGTTCTTC. This codes for CSVEWRGPYNEQFF.

The J gene is TRBJ2-5, the V gene TRBV13, with D possibly TRBD1 on 5 matching bases. The CDR3 totals 19 residues. Deletions cut 5 bases from V and 0 bases from J, with 25 bases between. CDR1 and CDR2 (germline): PRHDT, FYEKMQ (reference sequence). CDR3 loop: CASSLTTGETPNDQETQYF. Written as DNA, the CDR3 is TGTGCCAGCAGCCTTACTACAGGAGAAACACCGAACGACCAAGAGACCCAGTACTTC. The entire variable domain, with the rest obtained from reference TRBV13 and TRBJ2-5, is as follows: AAGVIQSPRHLIKEKRETATLKCYPIPRHDTVYWYQQGPGQDPQFLISFYEKMQSDKGSIPDRFSAQQFSDYHSELNMSSLELGDSALYFCASSLTTGETPNDQETQYFGPGTRLLVL.

Concerning this clone itself: The germline gene is not matched at one end of the junction; a read error may be the cause. The rearrangement joins TRBV7-9 to TRBJ1-2, with 8 bases lining up with TRBD1. The length of the CDR3 is 16 residues. CDR1 is SEHNR and CDR2 is FQNEAQ in the germline V gene (reference sequence). CDR3 nucleotides: TGTGCCAGCAGCCCATGGACAGGGACCACTAACTATGGCTACACCTTT. Translating gives CASSPWTGTTNYGYTF.

The chain joins TRBV19 to TRBJ2-7; no clear D. Germline V gene lookup returns CDR1 LNHDA and CDR2 SQIVND (reference sequence). CDR3 length: 15 amino acids. V was pared by 3 bases and J by 0 bases, with 12 bases between. The CDR3, as DNA: TGTGCCAGTAGTATTGCCAGGCCCCCCTCCTACGAGCAGTACTTC. Amino acid sequence: CASSIARPPSYEQYF.

The chain has TRBV19 and TRBJ1-1; 9 bases are shared with TRBD1. The V gene end was trimmed by 5 bases and the J gene end by 4 bases; junction bases not matched to a gene: 5. The CDR3 extends over 14 amino acids. Looked up from germline, CDR1 is LNHDA and CDR2 is SQIVND (reference sequence). The CDR3 region has the DNA TGTGCCAGTAGTGGGACAGGGTGGAGCACTGAAGCTTTCTTT. It specifies CASSGTGWSTEAFF.

J is TRBJ2-2 and V is TRBV28, with 8 bases that match TRBD1. Germline V gives CDR1 MDHEN, CDR2 SYDVKM. This CDR3 spans 16 amino acids. V was pared by 5 bases and J by 0 bases, with 5 bases of the junction left unmatched. This CDR3 is CASSHPGQANTGELFF. The CDR3 region has the DNA TGTGCCAGCAGTCACCCGGGACAGGCGAACACCGGGGAGCTGTTTTTT.

The chain has TRBV27 and TRBJ2-7; 7 bases match TRBD2. The ends lost 2 bases at V and 6 bases at J; junction bases unmatched: 7. Germline V gives CDR1 MNHEY, CDR2 SMNVEV (reference sequence). The CDR3 has 14 amino acids. CDR3 in amino acids: CASSLVGRGSEQYF. The CDR3 DNA follows: TGTGCCAGCAGTTTAGTGGGGAGGGGCTCCGAGCAGTACTTC.

A single count supports this clone. The chain combines TRBV19 with TRBJ1-5; perhaps TRBD1 as D (6 bases). The CDR3 sequence is 14 residues long. Trimming left V 9 bases short and J 2 bases short, with 14 bases between. Germline V gives CDR1 LNHDA, CDR2 SQIVND (reference sequence). CDR3: CASYTGWGNQPQHF. CDR3 DNA: TGTGCCAGCTATACAGGGTGGGGCAATCAGCCCCAGCATTTT.

Comment on this clone: This specimen includes other DNA sequences encoding the same CDR3. CDR3 amino acids: CASSYGEGTGELFF. In nucleotides, the CDR3 is TGTGCCAGCAGTTACGGGGAAGGCACCGGGGAGCTGTTTTTT. The chain uses TRBV6-5 and TRBJ2-2, with D uncertain. This CDR3 region has 14 residues. CDR1 is MNHEY and CDR2 is SVGAGI in the germline V gene. V dropped 2 bases and J dropped 4 bases, with 8 bases sitting between them.

The chain uses TRBV2 and TRBJ2-3, with 8 bases fitting TRBD1. This CDR3 has 14 residues. In germline, CDR1 is SNHLY, CDR2 FYNNEI. V trimming: 5 bases; J trimming: 4 bases; junction bases outside the gene matches: 5. The CDR3 bases are TGTGCCAGCAGTAGGACAGGGCGAGCAGATACGCAGTATTTT. Translated: CASSRTGRADTQYF. The variable domain in full, completed from reference TRBV2 and TRBJ2-3, reads EPEVTQTPSHQVTQMGQEVILRCVPISNHLYFYWYRQILGQKVEFLVSFYNNEISEKSEIFDDQFSVERPDGSNFTLKIRSTKLEDSAMYFCASSRTGRADTQYFGPGTRLTVL.

The chain couples TRBV7-9 to TRBJ2-1; the match to TRBD2 covers 9 bases. Germline CDR1 SEHNR, CDR2 FQNEAQ (reference sequence). The CDR3 sequence is 14 residues long. V gave up 5 bases and J gave up 3 bases; unmatched junction bases: 2. The CDR3 is CASSAGGSYNEQFF. The CDR3 bases are TGTGCCAGCAGCGCGGGGGGGAGCTACAATGAGCAGTTCTTC.

This clone has just one count. In this CDR3 the conserved last residue, phenylalanine or tryptophan, is missing, so a read error is likely. The limits of the CDR3 on the DNA are not certain, so only TCRdb's listed CDR3 is given. CDR3 region: CASSPPPC. The rearrangement uses TRBV7-9 and TRBJ2-7; TRBD2, the table's D call, lacks a check against the DNA. The germline CDR1 and CDR2 sequences are SEHNR and FQNEAQ (reference sequence). Including both end residues, the CDR3 is 8 amino acids long.